The present T cell receptor (beta chain) was sequenced within a study of blood T cell repertoires in COVID-19 (dated by TCRdb to the early 2020s). Regarding the complete study: Samples from collaborators originated in the United States, Italy and Spain and spanned both the acute and convalescent phases of COVID-19. The material from the prospective study consisted of cDNA or gDNA derived from T cells, B-cell-depleted T cells, or PBMCs. Deeply sampled blood TCRbeta repertoires from subjects exposed to, actively infected with, or recovered from COVID-19 were included in the dataset. The repertoires were released in a freely available public database meant as a resource for research on the immune response to SARS-CoV-2. The samples were drawn from two sources: the first 160 participants of the ongoing ImmuneRACE study, and over 950 subjects contributed by 6 global collaborators. Nearly every sample came with metadata listing a de-identified subject ID, COVID-19 status, age in years and sex. HLA class I and class II types, where available, came from metadata supplied by the sample provider rather than from assay-based typing. On the study overall, not on this receptor specifically: The amount of clinical and demographic metadata varied by source and participant and was provided uncurated.

The immunoSEQ Assay, a bias-controlled multiplex PCR, was used to amplify TCRbeta CDR3 regions from genomic DNA. The original pipeline was this. The number of nucleated cells in each sample was estimated by amplification of reference gene primers within the assay. Sequence reads were collapsed and filtered to measure the absolute abundance of every unique TCRbeta CDR3 rearrangement. For each sample, productive Simpson clonality was calculated as the square root of Simpson's diversity index over productive rearrangements. TCRdb mirrors the immuneACCESS table, restricted to in-frame sequences. Some clones are absent from its copies; in checked studies, under half trace to an unresolved V gene, and the reason for the others is unknown. The V and J calls and clone size are taken from that table; D and trimming were inferred from the DNA. For this sample the table gives under 15,000 clones, of which 65% to 80% were detected only once. The ten largest clones add up to around 9.1% of the sample.

One collaborating source in Seattle enrolled patients during active infection and followed them longitudinally through the course of disease. Each collaborating institution followed its own protocols to collect whole blood in K2EDTA tubes. Collaborator samples were shipped for TCRbeta analysis as frozen whole blood, isolated PBMCs, or DNA extracted from either sample type. The germline V gene gives CDR1 as SGHRS and CDR2 as YFSETQ. The germline ends are 12 bases apart after V is trimmed by 4 bases and J by 4 bases. From the cysteine through the phenylalanine, the CDR3 covers 14 amino acids. Only the CDR3 part of the read is kept: 42 bases, read in frame from the first base. Based on its abundance in the sample, this clone is medium-sized (0.01 to 0.1%). Its antigen has not been determined. Qualities for individual bases were not recorded, and no much larger clone is one base off.

The origin of this receptor is a man aged 60 to 75 with COVID-19, enrolled during active disease. The rearrangement combines TRBV5-1 with TRBJ2-1; the best D guess is TRBD1, with 6 bases matching. The sample consisted of peripheral blood. In nucleotide form, the sequence is TGCGCCAGCAGCCAGACGAGGGGGTACAATGAGCAGTTCTTC. This translates into CASSQTRGYNEQFF.